This T cell receptor (beta chain) was sequenced during a study of T cells in Graves' hyperthyroidism and ophthalmopathy. Overall study findings and caveats: The majority of expanded thyroid clonotypes above 0.001 also appeared in blood.

V lost 6 bases to trimming and J lost 0 bases, with 18 bases between them. Germline CDR1 MDHEN, CDR2 SYDVKM. CDR3 length: 16 amino acids. Diagnostic decisions used clinical symptoms, serum thyroxine and TRAb, thyroid ultrasound and orbital computed tomography. The investigators amplified TCR beta CDR3 regions from RNA transcripts. RT-PCR in the first round (using the HTBI primer set) targeted the TCR CDR3. TCRdb ran MiXCR on the multiplex PCR reads and lists one entry per CDR3 protein. The table shows 550,000 to 650,000 distinct CDR3 sequences, with about 15% occurring only once. A note on this clonotype: The antigen remains unidentified.

The receptor was derived from a woman aged 40 to 49 with Graves' hyperthyroidism. Source material: blood. The J gene is TRBJ2-7, the V gene TRBV28, with D possibly TRBD1 on 6 matching bases. The CDR3 DNA reads TGTGCCAGCAGCCTAACAGACACAGGGCCCTCCTACGAGCAGTACTTC. It translates to CASSLTDTGPSYEQYF.